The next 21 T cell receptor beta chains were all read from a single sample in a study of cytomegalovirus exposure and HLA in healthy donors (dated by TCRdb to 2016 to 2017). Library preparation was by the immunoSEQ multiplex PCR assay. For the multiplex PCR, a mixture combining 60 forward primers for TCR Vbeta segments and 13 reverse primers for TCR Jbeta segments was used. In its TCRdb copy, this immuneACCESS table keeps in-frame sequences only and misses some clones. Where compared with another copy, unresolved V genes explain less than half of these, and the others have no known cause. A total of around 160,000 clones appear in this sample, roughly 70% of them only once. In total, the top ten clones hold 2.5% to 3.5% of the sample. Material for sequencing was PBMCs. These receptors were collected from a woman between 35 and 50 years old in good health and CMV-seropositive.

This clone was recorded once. The CDR3 is CASSPGTEGETQYF. CDR3 DNA sequence: TGTGCCAGCAGCCCGGGGACGGAGGGGGAGACCCAGTACTTC. The V and J genes are TRBV4-2 and TRBJ2-5; a possible D gene is TRBD2 (6 bases). The germline gives CDR1 LGHNA, CDR2 YNFKEQ. V was cut by 4 bases and J by 5 bases, with 14 bases left in between. The CDR3 runs 14 residues.

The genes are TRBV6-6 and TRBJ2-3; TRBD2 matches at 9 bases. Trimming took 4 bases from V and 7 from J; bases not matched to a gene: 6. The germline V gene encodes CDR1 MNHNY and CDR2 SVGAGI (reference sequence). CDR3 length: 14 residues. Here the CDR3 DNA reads TGTGCCAGCAGTTCCGTAGCGGGAGTAAATACGCAGTATTTT. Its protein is CASSSVAGVNTQYF.

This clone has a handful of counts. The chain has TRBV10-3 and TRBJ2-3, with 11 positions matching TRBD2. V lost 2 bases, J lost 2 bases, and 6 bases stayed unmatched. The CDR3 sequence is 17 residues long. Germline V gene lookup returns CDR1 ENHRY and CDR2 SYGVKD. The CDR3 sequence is CAISEAGTSGLTDTQYF. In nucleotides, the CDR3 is TGTGCCATCAGTGAGGCAGGGACTAGCGGTCTCACAGATACGCAGTATTTT.

CDR3 sequence reads: CATTEQGVGGYTF. Written as DNA, the CDR3 is TGTGCCACCACGGAGCAGGGGGTTGGTGGCTACACCTTC. V gene TRBV10-3 combines with J gene TRBJ1-2; 7 bases are shared with TRBD1. Germline V gene lookup returns CDR1 ENHRY and CDR2 SYGVKD. The length of the CDR3 is 13 residues. Losses at the gene ends were 10 bases for V and 7 bases for J; bases not matched to a gene: 12.

CDR3 sequence: CASKLDTMNTEAFF. The CDR3 nucleotides are TGTGCCAGCAAGTTGGACACCATGAACACTGAAGCTTTCTTT. The chain has TRBV2 and TRBJ1-1; D possibly corresponds to TRBD1 (5 bases). The germline V and J ends were trimmed by 7 bases and 0 bases, with 12 bases remaining between them. Per germline, CDR1 SNHLY and CDR2 FYNNEI. This CDR3 contains 14 residues. The complete variable domain, with remaining parts taken from reference TRBV2 and TRBJ1-1, reads EPEVTQTPSHQVTQMGQEVILRCVPISNHLYFYWYRQILGQKVEFLVSFYNNEISEKSEIFDDQFSVERPDGSNFTLKIRSTKLEDSAMYFCASKLDTMNTEAFFGQGTRLTVV.

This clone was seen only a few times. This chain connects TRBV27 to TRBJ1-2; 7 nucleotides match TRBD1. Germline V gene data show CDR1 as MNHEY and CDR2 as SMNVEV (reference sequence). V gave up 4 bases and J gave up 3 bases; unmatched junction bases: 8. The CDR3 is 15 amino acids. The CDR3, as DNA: TGTGCCAGCAGTTCGAACCGCCAGGGGGACTATGGCTACACCTTC. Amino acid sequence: CASSSNRQGDYGYTF.

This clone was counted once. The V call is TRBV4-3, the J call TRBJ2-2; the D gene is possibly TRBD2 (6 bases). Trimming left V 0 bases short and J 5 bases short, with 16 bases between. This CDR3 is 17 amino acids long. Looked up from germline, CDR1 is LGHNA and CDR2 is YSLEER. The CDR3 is CASSQDQGGASTGELFF. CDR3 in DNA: TGCGCCAGCAGCCAAGATCAAGGAGGGGCGTCGACCGGGGAGCTGTTTTTT.

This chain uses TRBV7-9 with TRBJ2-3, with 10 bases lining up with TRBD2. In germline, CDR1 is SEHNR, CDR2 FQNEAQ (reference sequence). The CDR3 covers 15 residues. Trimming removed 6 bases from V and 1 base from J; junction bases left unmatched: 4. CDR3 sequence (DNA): TGTGCCAGCAGACTAGCGGGGTACGGCACAGATACGCAGTATTTT. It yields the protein CASRLAGYGTDTQYF.

This chain's CDR3 is CASSPRDYQPQHF. CDR3 sequence (DNA): TGTGCCAGTAGTCCTCGGGACTATCAGCCCCAGCATTTT. The gene calls are TRBV19 and TRBJ1-5, with D possibly matching TRBD1 (5 bases). Germline V CDR1 and CDR2: LNHDA, SQIVND (reference sequence). V lost 5 bases, J lost 5 bases, and 10 bases lay in between. This CDR3 is built from 13 residues.

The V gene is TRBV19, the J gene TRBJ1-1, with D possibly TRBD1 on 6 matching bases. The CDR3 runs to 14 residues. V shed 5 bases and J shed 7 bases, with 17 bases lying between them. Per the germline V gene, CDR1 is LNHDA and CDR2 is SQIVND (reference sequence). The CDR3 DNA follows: TGTGCCAGTAGTCCGACACAGGGTAGGGGTGAAGCTTTCTTT. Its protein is CASSPTQGRGEAFF.

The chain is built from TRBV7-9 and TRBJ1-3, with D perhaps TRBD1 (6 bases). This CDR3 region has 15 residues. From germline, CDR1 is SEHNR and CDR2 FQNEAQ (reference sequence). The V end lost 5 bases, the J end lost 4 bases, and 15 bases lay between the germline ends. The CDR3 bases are TGTGCCAGCAGCGTCCACCGGGACAAGGGAAACACCATATATTTT. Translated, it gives CASSVHRDKGNTIYF.

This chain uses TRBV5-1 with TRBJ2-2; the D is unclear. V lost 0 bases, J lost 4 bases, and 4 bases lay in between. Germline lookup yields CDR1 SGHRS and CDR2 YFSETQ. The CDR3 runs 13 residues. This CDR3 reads CASSLELTGELFF. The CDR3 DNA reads TGCGCCAGCAGCTTGGAGCTCACCGGGGAGCTGTTTTTT. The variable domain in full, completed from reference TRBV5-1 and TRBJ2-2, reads KAGVTQTPRYLIKTRGQQVTLSCSPISGHRSVSWYQQTPGQGLQFLFEYFSETQRNKGNFPGRFSGRQFSNSRSEMNVSTLELGDSALYLCASSLELTGELFFGEGSRLTVL.

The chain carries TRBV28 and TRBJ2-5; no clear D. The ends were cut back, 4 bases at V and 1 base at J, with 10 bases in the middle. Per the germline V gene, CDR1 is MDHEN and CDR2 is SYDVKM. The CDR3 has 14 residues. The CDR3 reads CASSSTYIQETQYF. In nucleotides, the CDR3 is TGTGCCAGCAGTTCCACATACATCCAAGAGACCCAGTACTTC. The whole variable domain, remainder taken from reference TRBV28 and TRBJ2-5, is DVKVTQSSRYLVKRTGEKVFLECVQDMDHENMFWYRQDPGLGLRLIYFSYDVKMKEKGDIPEGYSVSREKKERFSLILESASTNQTSMYLCASSSTYIQETQYFGPGTRLLVL.

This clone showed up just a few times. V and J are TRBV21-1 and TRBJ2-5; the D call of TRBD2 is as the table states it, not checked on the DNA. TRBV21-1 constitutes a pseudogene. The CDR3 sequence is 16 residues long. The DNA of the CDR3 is TGTGCCAGCAGCAAAGTGGGGCTAGCGAGGAAAGAGACCCAGTACTTC. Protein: CASSKVGLARKETQYF.

Here the CDR3 DNA reads TGTGCCAGCAGCGTAGGTATTTGGGCAGGGAACTATGGCTACACCTTC. This gives the protein CASSVGIWAGNYGYTF. The chain has TRBV9 and TRBJ1-2, with TRBD1 as a possible D gene (5 bases). Germline V gene sequence: CDR1 SGDLS, CDR2 YYNGEE. This CDR3 comprises 16 residues. Trimming cost V 0 bases and J 2 bases, with 14 bases left between them.

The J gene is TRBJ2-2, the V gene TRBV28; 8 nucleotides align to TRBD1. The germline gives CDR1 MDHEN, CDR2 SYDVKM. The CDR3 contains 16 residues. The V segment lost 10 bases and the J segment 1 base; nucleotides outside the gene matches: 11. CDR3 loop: CATRNDRGGNTGELFF. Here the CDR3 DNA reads TGTGCCACCCGGAATGACAGGGGAGGGAACACCGGGGAGCTGTTTTTT.

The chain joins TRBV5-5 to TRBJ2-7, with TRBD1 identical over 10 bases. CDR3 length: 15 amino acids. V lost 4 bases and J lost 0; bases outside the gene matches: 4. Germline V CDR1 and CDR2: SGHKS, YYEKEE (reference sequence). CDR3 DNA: TGTGCCAGCAGCAGACAGGGGGCAAGCTCCTACGAGCAGTACTTC. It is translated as CASSRQGASSYEQYF.

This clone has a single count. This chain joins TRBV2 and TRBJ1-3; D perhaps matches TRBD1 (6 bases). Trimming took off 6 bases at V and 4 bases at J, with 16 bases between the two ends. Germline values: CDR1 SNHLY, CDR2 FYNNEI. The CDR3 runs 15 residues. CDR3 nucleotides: TGTGCCAGCAGCGCCGCAGGGGTGGGAGGAAACACCATATATTTT. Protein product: CASSAAGVGGNTIYF.

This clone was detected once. The chain's CDR3 is CSVGGDGNQPQHF. CDR3 coding DNA: TGCAGCGTTGGGGGGGATGGCAATCAGCCCCAGCATTTT. The chain uses TRBV29-1 and TRBJ1-5; TRBD1 might be the D (5 bases). V was trimmed by 4 bases and J by 2 bases, leaving 9 bases between them. The CDR3 spans 13 residues. Germline CDR1 reads SQVTM; CDR2 reads ANQGSEA.

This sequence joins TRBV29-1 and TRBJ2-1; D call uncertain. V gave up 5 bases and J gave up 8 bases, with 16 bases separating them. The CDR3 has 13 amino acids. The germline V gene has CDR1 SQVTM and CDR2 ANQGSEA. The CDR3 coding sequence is TGCAGCGTTCGGCCTCTTCGAGGAGATGAGCAGTTCTTC. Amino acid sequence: CSVRPLRGDEQFF.

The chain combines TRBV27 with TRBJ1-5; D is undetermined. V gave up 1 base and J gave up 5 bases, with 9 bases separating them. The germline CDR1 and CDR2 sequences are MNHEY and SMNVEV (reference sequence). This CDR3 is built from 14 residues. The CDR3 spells CASSLYTGHQPQHF. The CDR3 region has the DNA TGTGCCAGCAGTTTATACACTGGGCATCAGCCCCAGCATTTT.